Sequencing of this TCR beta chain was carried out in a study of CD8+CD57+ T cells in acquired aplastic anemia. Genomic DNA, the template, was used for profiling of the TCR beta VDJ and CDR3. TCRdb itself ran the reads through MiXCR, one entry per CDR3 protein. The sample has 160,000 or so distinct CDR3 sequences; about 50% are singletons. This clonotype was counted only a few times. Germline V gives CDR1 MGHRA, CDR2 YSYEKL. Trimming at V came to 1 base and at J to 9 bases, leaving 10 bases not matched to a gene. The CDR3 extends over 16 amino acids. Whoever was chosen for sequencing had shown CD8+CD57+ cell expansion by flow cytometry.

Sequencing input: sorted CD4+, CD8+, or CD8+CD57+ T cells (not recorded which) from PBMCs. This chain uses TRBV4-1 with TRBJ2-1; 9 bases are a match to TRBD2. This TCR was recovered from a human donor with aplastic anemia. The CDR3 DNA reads TGCGCCAGCAGCCAAGTAGGAGGACTAGCGAGGGGTGAGCAGTTCTTC. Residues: CASSQVGGLARGEQFF.